This TCR beta chain stems from a study of blood T cell repertoires in COVID-19. Study-level background: Collection of acute and convalescent COVID-19 samples took place in the United States, Italy and Spain. In each case, the material was cDNA or gDNA derived from T cells, B-cell-depleted T cells, or PBMCs.

In the original workflow: It was from reference gene primer amplification that nucleated cell counts were estimated. This table comes from immunoSEQ multiplex PCR, and its TCRdb copy is limited to in-frame clones, with some not included. The V and J calls and clone size come from that table; D and trimming were worked out from the DNA. The sample records 150,000 to 200,000 clones, over 75% being singletons. The origin of this receptor is a man in his 60s with active or convalescent COVID-19. Sequencing was carried out using peripheral blood.

CDR3 sequence reads: CASSEFSDEQYF. The CDR3 DNA is TGTGCCAGCAGTGAATTCAGCGACGAGCAGTACTTC. The J gene is TRBJ2-7, the V gene TRBV2; the D is unclear. V was cut by 2 bases and J by 5 bases, with 7 bases left in between. Germline V CDR1 and CDR2: SNHLY, FYNNEI. This CDR3 region has 12 residues.